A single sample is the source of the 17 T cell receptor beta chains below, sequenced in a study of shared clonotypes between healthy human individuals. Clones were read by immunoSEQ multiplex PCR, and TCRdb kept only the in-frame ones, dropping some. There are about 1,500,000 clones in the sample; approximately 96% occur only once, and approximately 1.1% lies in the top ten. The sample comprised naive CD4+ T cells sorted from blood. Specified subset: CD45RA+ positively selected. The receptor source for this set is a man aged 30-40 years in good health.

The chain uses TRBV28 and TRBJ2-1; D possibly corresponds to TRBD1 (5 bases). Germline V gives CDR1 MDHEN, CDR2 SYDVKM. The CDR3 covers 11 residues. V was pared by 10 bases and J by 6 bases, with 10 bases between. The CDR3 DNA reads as TGTGCCATCCAGGGAAGCAATGAGCAGTTCTTC. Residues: CAIQGSNEQFF.

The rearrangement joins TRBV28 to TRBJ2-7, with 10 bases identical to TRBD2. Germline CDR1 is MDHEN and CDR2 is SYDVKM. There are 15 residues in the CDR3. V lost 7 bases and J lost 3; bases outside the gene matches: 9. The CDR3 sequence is CASTPAGTSVYEQYF. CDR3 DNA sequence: TGTGCCAGCACCCCCGCGGGGACTAGCGTCTACGAGCAGTACTTC.

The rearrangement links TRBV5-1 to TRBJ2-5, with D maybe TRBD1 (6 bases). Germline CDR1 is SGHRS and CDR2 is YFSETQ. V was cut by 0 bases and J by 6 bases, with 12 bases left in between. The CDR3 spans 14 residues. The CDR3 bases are TGCGCCAGCAGCTTGGCAGGGGAGATGAAGACCCAGTACTTC. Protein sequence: CASSLAGEMKTQYF. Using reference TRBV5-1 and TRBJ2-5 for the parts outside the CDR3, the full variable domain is KAGVTQTPRYLIKTRGQQVTLSCSPISGHRSVSWYQQTPGQGLQFLFEYFSETQRNKGNFPGRFSGRQFSNSRSEMNVSTLELGDSALYLCASSLAGEMKTQYFGPGTRLLVL.

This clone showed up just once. CDR3 amino acids: CASRGSGTDTF. As DNA, the CDR3 is TGTGCCAGCCGGGGATCCGGGACAGACACCTTC. This chain connects TRBV5-5 to TRBJ1-2; 7 bases match TRBD1. V lost 7 bases to trimming and J lost 12 bases; unmatched junction nucleotides: 9. This CDR3 has 11 residues. Germline assignment: CDR1 SGHKS and CDR2 YYEKEE (reference sequence).

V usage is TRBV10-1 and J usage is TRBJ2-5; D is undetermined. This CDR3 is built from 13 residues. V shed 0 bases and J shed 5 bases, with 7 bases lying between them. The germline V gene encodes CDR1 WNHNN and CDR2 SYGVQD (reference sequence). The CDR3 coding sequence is TGCGCCAGCAGTGAGTCGGACGGGGAGACCCAGTACTTC. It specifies CASSESDGETQYF.

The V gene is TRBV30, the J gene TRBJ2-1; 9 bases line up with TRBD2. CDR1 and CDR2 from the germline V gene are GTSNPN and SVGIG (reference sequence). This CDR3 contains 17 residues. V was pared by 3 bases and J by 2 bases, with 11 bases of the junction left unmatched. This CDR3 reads CAWRSSGGQWAYNEQFF. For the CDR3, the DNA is TGTGCCTGGAGGAGTAGCGGGGGCCAGTGGGCCTACAATGAGCAGTTCTTC.

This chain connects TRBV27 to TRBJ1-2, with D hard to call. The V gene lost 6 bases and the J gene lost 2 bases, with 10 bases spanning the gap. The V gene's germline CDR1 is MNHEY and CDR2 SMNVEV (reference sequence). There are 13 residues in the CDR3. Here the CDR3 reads CASSRIANYGYTF. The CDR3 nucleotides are TGTGCCAGCAGCCGAATTGCCAACTATGGCTACACCTTC.

CDR3 region: CASSMEGRRNEQFF. As DNA, the CDR3 is TGTGCCAGTAGTATGGAGGGCCGGAGGAATGAGCAGTTCTTC. The chain carries TRBV19 and TRBJ2-1; TRBD2 is a possible D gene (6 bases). The CDR3 is 14 amino acids. V was pared by 3 bases and J by 7 bases, with 13 bases between. Germline CDR1 and CDR2: LNHDA and SQIVND (reference sequence).

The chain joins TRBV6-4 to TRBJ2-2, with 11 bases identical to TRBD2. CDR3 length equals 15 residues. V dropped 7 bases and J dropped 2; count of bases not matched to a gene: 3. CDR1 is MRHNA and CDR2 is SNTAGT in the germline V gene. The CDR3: CASKLAGGNTGELFF. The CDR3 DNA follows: TGTGCCAGCAAGCTAGCGGGAGGAAACACCGGGGAGCTGTTTTTT.

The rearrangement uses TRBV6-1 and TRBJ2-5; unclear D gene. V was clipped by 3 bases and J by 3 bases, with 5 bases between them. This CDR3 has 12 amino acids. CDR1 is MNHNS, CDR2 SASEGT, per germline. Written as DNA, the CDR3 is TGTGCCAGCAGTGAGGTGAAAGAGACCCAGTACTTC. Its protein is CASSEVKETQYF.

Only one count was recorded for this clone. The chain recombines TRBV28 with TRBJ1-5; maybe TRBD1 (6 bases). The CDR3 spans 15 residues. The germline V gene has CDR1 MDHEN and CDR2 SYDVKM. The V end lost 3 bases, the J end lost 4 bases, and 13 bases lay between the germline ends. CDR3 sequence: CASSFPGARNQPQHF. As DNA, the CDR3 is TGTGCCAGCAGTTTCCCGGGGGCACGGAATCAGCCCCAGCATTTT.

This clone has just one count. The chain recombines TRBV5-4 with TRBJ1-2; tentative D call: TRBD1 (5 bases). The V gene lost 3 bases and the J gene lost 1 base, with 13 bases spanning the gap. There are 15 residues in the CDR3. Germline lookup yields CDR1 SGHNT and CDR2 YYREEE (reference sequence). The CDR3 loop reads CASSSPTGVNYGYTF. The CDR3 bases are TGTGCCAGCAGCTCGCCCACGGGGGTTAACTATGGCTACACCTTC.

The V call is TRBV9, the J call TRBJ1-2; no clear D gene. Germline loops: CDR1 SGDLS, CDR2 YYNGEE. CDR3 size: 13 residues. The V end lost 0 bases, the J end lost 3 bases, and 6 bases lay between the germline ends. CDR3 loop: CASSVGVHYGYTF. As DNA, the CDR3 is TGTGCCAGCAGCGTAGGGGTCCACTATGGCTACACCTTC.

The CDR3 bases are TGTGCCTGGAGTGTAAAGGCAGGCTATAGCAATCAGCCCCAGCATTTT. Residues: CAWSVKAGYSNQPQHF. The chain links TRBV30 to TRBJ1-5; D gene ambiguous. The CDR3 consists of 16 residues. Germline V lookup: CDR1 GTSNPN, CDR2 SVGIG (reference sequence). Trimming removed 0 bases at V and 0 bases at J, with 12 bases between.

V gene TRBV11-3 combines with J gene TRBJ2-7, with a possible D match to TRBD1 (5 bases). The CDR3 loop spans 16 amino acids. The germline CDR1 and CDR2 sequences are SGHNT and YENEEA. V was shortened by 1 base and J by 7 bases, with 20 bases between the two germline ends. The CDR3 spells CASSLVWVRANGEQYF. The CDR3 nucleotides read TGTGCCAGCAGCTTAGTCTGGGTCAGGGCGAACGGGGAGCAGTACTTC.

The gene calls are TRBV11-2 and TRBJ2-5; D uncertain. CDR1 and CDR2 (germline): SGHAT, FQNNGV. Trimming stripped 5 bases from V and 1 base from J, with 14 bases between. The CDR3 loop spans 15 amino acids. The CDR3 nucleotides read TGTGCCAGCAGCCCATTGGCAGGAACCCAAGAGACCCAGTACTTC. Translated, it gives CASSPLAGTQETQYF.

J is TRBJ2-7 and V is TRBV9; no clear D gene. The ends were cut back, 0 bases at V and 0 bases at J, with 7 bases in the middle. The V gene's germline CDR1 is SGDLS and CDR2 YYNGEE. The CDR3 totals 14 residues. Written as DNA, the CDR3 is TGTGCCAGCAGCGTAGGAAAAGACTCCTACGAGCAGTACTTC. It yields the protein CASSVGKDSYEQYF. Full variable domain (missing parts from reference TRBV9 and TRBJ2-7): DSGVTQTPKHLITATGQRVTLRCSPRSGDLSVYWYQQSLDQGLQFLIQYYNGEERAKGNILERFSAQQFPDLHSELNLSSLELGDSALYFCASSVGKDSYEQYFGPGTRLTVT.